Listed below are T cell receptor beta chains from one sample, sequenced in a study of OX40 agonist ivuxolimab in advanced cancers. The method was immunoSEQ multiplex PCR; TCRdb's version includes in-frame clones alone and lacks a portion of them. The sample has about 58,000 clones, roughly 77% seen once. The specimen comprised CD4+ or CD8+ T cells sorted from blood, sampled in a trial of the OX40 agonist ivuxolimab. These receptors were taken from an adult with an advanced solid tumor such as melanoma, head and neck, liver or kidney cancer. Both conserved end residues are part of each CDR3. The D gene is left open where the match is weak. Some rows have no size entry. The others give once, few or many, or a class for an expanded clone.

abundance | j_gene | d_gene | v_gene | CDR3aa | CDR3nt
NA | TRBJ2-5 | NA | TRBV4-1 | CASSRPAGRDPETQYF | TGCGCCAGCAGCCGACCGGCAGGTAGGGACCCGGAGACCCAGTACTTC
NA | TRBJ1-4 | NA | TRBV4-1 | CASSRDWGGEKLFF | TGCGCCAGCAGCCGGGATTGGGGGGGGGAAAAACTGTTTTTT
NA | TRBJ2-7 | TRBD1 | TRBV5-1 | CASSGVGQGNPAEQYF | TGCGCCAGCAGCGGAGTGGGACAGGGGAACCCGGCCGAGCAGTACTTC
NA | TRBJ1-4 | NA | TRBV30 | CAWSAPGMEEKLFF | TGTGCCTGGAGCGCCCCAGGGATGGAGGAAAAACTGTTTTTT
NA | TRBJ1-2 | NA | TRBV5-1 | CASSLDRWSDGYTF | TGCGCCAGCAGCTTGGACAGGTGGTCAGATGGCTACACCTTC
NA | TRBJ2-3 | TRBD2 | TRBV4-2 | CASSQAAGTSSSTDTQYF | TGTGCCAGCAGCCAAGCAGCCGGGACTAGCTCGAGCACAGATACGCAGTATTTT
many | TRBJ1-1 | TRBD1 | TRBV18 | CASSPPSRGSDTEAFF | TGTGCCAGCTCACCCCCAAGCAGGGGGAGTGACACTGAAGCTTTCTTT
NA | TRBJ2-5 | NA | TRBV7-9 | CASTERSQETQYF | TGTGCCAGCACCGAGCGGTCGCAAGAGACCCAGTACTTC
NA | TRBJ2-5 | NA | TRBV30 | CAWSAGTRKGAQYF | TGTGCCTGGAGTGCCGGGACTCGTAAAGGGGCCCAGTACTTC
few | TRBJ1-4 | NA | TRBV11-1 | CASSRAGQNEKLFF | TGTGCCAGCAGCCGGGCGGGACAAAATGAAAAACTGTTTTTT
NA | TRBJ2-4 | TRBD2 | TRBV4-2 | CASSITSGGATKNIQYF | TGTGCCAGCAGCATAACTAGCGGGGGGGCCACCAAAAACATTCAGTACTTC
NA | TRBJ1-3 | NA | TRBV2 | CASRRNPLTFSRSGNTIYF | TGTGCCAGCAGACGAAACCCCCTAACTTTCAGTCGCTCTGGAAACACCATATATTTT
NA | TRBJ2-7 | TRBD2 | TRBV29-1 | CSVRLAVSSYEQYF | TGCAGCGTCAGACTAGCGGTGAGCTCCTACGAGCAGTACTTC
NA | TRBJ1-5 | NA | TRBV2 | CASSEGRGPRSSGNQPQHF | TGTGCCAGCAGTGAAGGGAGGGGACCTAGGAGCTCCGGCAATCAGCCCCAGCATTTT
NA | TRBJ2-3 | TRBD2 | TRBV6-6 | CASSYGGLAGGDTQYF | TGTGCCAGCAGTTACGGAGGACTAGCGGGAGGTGATACGCAGTATTTT
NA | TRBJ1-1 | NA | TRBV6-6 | CASLQGNTEAFF | TGTGCCAGCCTACAGGGCAACACTGAAGCTTTCTTT
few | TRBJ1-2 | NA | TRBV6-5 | CASSQDYYGYTF | TGTGCCAGCAGTCAAGACTACTATGGCTACACCTTC
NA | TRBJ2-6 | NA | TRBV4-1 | CASSQDRVFRSGANVLTF | TGCGCCAGCAGCCAGGACAGAGTATTCAGGTCTGGGGCCAACGTCCTGACTTTC
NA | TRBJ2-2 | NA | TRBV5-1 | CASSLAVYTGELFF | TGCGCCAGCAGCTTGGCGGTATACACCGGGGAGCTGTTTTTT
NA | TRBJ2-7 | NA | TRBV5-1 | CASSLTVTSEQYF | TGCGCCAGCAGCTTGACAGTCACTAGCGAGCAGTACTTC
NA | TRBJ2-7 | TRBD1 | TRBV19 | CASTDRASYEQYF | TGTGCCAGTACTGACAGGGCGTCCTACGAGCAGTACTTC
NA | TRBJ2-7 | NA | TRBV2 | CASRRTTLGGEQYF | TGTGCCAGCAGACGCACTACACTAGGCGGCGAGCAGTACTTC
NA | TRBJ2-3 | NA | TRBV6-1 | CASNLGLGTDTQYF | TGTGCCAGCAACCTAGGGCTGGGCACAGATACGCAGTATTTT
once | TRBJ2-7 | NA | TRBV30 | CAWKWHQTYEQYF | TGTGCCTGGAAATGGCACCAGACATACGAGCAGTACTTC